This paragraph reports one TCR beta chain. No antigen is known for it. Profiling relied on immunoSEQ multiplex PCR, and the TCRdb table lists in-frame clones only, not all of them. The sample shows around 160,000 clones, approximately 78% of them seen only once. These data originate in a study of T cell responses to AZD1222 COVID-19 vaccine. General study results and limits: Donors in the cohort were predominantly white British and more often female, and clonal diversity was possibly underestimated. Without day 14 samples, only post-peak T cell repertoires were studied. The number of AZD1222 recipients seropositive at baseline was only 6 or 7. Mapped onto spike, vaccine-associated CD4 TCRs spanned it and were dominant at 160-218 and 743-854.

Germline CDR1 LGHDT, CDR2 YNNKEL (reference sequence). J was trimmed by 4 bases and V by 3 bases; bases with no gene match: 13. The CDR3 is made up of 18 amino acids. The chain employs TRBV3-1 (or the pseudogene TRBV3-2) and TRBJ1-1; 11 positions match TRBD1. The sequence came from an adult in good health. This specimen consisted of peripheral blood, obtained on day 0 of MenACWY control vaccination. CDR3 sequence (DNA): TGTGCCAGCAGCCACGGGACAGGGGGATTTCTTTCGGGCACTGAAGCTTTCTTT. Its protein product is CASSHGTGGFLSGTEAFF.